Included here is one TCR beta chain sequence, with context. This CDR3 is also generated by other DNA sequences in the sample. These data are taken from a study of OX40 agonist ivuxolimab in advanced cancers. Measured with immunoSEQ multiplex PCR; TCRdb has only the in-frame clones, and not every one. Of about 64,000 clones detected, about 87% appear once; the ten largest clones hold around 0.65%. This CDR3 spans 11 amino acids. Trimming removed 5 bases from V and 7 bases from J, with 11 bases in between. Germline V lookup: CDR1 GTSNPN, CDR2 SVGIG (reference sequence). Sequencing was performed on CD4+ or CD8+ T cells sorted from blood, taken in a trial of the OX40 agonist ivuxolimab. The sequence derives from an adult with an advanced solid tumor such as melanoma, head and neck, liver or kidney cancer. J is TRBJ1-2 and V is TRBV30; no definite D call. This chain's CDR3 is CAWSYRGGYTF. The CDR3 coding sequence is TGTGCCTGGTCCTATCGAGGTGGCTACACCTTC.